The 30 T cell receptor beta chains reported below all come from one sample, sequenced in a study of shared clonotypes between healthy human individuals. Produced via immunoSEQ multiplex PCR; TCRdb's table is partial and in-frame only. Of about 2 million clones in the sample, 95% were seen once. The source material was naive CD4+ T cells sorted from blood. Described subset: CD45RA+ positively selected. The receptors originated from a young man in good health.

This chain links TRBV6-6 with TRBJ2-7; D remains unclear. V dropped 0 bases and J dropped 4 bases, with 13 bases sitting between them. Germline CDR1 reads MNHNY; CDR2 reads SVGAGI (reference sequence). The CDR3 runs 15 residues. As DNA, the CDR3 is TGTGCCAGCAGTTACTCCGAATCCTCTAAATACGAGCAGTACTTC. This sequence encodes CASSYSESSKYEQYF.

V and J are TRBV10-1 and TRBJ2-1; 12 nucleotides agree with TRBD2. The germline gives CDR1 WNHNN, CDR2 SYGVQD (reference sequence). The CDR3 totals 16 residues. After removal of 5 bases from V and 7 bases from J, the junction contained 9 bases not matched to a gene. The CDR3 DNA sequence: TGCGCCAGCAGTACCGGGACTAGCGGGCGGGGAAATGAGCAGTTCTTC. Translation: CASSTGTSGRGNEQFF.

As concerns this clone: Other DNA sequences from this sample encode an identical CDR3 as well. The rearrangement uses TRBV30 and TRBJ2-7; no reliable D call. Trimming cost V 0 bases and J 2 bases, with 5 bases left between them. The CDR3 totals 12 residues. Germline CDR1 GTSNPN, CDR2 SVGIG (reference sequence). DNA for the CDR3: TGTGCCTGGAGTGTAACAACCTACGAGCAGTACTTC. The encoded protein is CAWSVTTYEQYF. The variable domain in full, completed from reference TRBV30 and TRBJ2-7, reads SQTIHQWPATLVQPVGSPLSLECTVEGTSNPNLYWYRQAAGRGLQLLFYSVGIGQISSEVPQNLSASRPQDRQFILSSKKLLLSDSGFYLCAWSVTTYEQYFGPGTRLTVT.

This clone was detected only once. The chain links TRBV4-1 to TRBJ1-2; perhaps TRBD1 as D (5 bases). Deletions cut 4 bases from V and 4 bases from J, with 10 bases between. Germline V gene sequence: CDR1 MGHRA, CDR2 YSYEKL. The CDR3 sequence is 13 residues long. This chain's CDR3 is CASSRDGGYGYTF. As DNA, the CDR3 is TGCGCCAGCAGCCGCGATGGGGGCTATGGCTACACCTTC.

This chain uses TRBV7-2 with TRBJ2-3; 11 nucleotides align to TRBD2. Germline loops: CDR1 SGHTA, CDR2 FQGNSA. This CDR3 has 17 amino acids. V trimming: 0 bases; J trimming: 2 bases; junction bases outside the gene matches: 4. The CDR3 region has the DNA TGTGCCAGCAGCTTAGCTGGGACTAGCGGTTTCACAGATACGCAGTATTTT. It codes for CASSLAGTSGFTDTQYF.

This chain uses TRBV5-1 with TRBJ1-1; 7 bases map to TRBD1. This CDR3 contains 15 residues. V shed 2 bases and J 4 bases; nucleotides not matched to a gene: 8. Per germline, CDR1 SGHRS and CDR2 YFSETQ. The CDR3 region is CASSLDTGVRTEAFF. In nucleotides, the CDR3 is TGCGCCAGCAGCTTAGATACAGGGGTGCGCACTGAAGCTTTCTTT. Variable domain in full (rest from reference TRBV5-1 and TRBJ1-1): KAGVTQTPRYLIKTRGQQVTLSCSPISGHRSVSWYQQTPGQGLQFLFEYFSETQRNKGNFPGRFSGRQFSNSRSEMNVSTLELGDSALYLCASSLDTGVRTEAFFGQGTRLTVV.

The rearrangement joins TRBV19 to TRBJ2-7; 8 bases map to TRBD1. The CDR3 has 15 residues. V lost 5 bases, J lost 2 bases, and 8 bases stayed unmatched. Germline V lookup: CDR1 LNHDA, CDR2 SQIVND (reference sequence). CDR3 nucleotide sequence: TGTGCCAGTAGTGTGACCGGGACAGGCACCTACGAGCAGTACTTC. It codes for CASSVTGTGTYEQYF.

In nucleotides, the CDR3 is TGTGCCAGCAGTTCCGGGAGAGAGGGACGGCCCCAGCATTTT. Its translation: CASSSGREGRPQHF. The chain is built from TRBV5-6 and TRBJ1-5; possible D gene TRBD1, 5 bases. The germline V gene has CDR1 SGHDT and CDR2 YYEEEE. The V and J ends lost 5 bases and 9 bases respectively, with 18 bases between them. The length of the CDR3 is 14 residues.

The rearrangement joins TRBV30 to TRBJ2-1; possibly TRBD1 or TRBD2 for D (5 bases each). V lost 2 bases to trimming and J lost 0 bases, with 14 bases between them. The CDR3 runs to 16 residues. CDR1 is GTSNPN and CDR2 is SVGIG in the germline V gene (reference sequence). The CDR3 here is CAWSLMGTDSYNEQFF. In DNA, the CDR3 is TGTGCCTGGAGTCTTATGGGGACGGACTCCTACAATGAGCAGTTCTTC.

This chain joins TRBV6-6 and TRBJ1-4; maybe TRBD1 (5 bases). This CDR3 is 15 amino acids long. The germline gives CDR1 MNHNY, CDR2 SVGAGI (reference sequence). The V gene lost 6 bases and the J gene lost 4 bases, with 15 bases spanning the gap. CDR3 DNA: TGTGCCAGCAGCCTGGGGACGGTTTTTAATGAAAAACTGTTTTTT. Protein: CASSLGTVFNEKLFF.

V usage is TRBV19 and J usage is TRBJ2-5; 14 nucleotides agree with TRBD2. The CDR3 runs to 15 residues. Germline V gene sequence: CDR1 LNHDA, CDR2 SQIVND (reference sequence). J gave up 4 bases and V 5 bases, and 3 bases lay outside the gene matches. The CDR3 DNA sequence: TGTGCCAGTAGTTCGGGACTAGCGGGGGTAGAGACCCAGTACTTC. Its translation is CASSSGLAGVETQYF.

The chain uses TRBV6-1 and TRBJ1-2; maybe TRBD1 (5 bases). Germline values: CDR1 MNHNS, CDR2 SASEGT. The CDR3 extends over 16 amino acids. V gave up 3 bases and J gave up 4 bases, with 18 bases separating them. CDR3 in DNA: TGTGCCAGCAGTGAGGGATCGGGACGGGGGACCTATGGCTACACCTTC. Amino acids: CASSEGSGRGTYGYTF.

The genes are TRBV6-4 and TRBJ1-2; TRBD1 agrees at 10 bases. From germline, CDR1 is MRHNA and CDR2 SNTAGT. J gave up 7 bases and V 5 bases, and 7 bases lay outside the gene matches. This CDR3 comprises 14 residues. The CDR3 bases are TGTGCCAGCAGTTCGCGACAGGGGGCTGCTGGCTACACCTTC. Encoded protein: CASSSRQGAAGYTF.

The chain couples TRBV18 to TRBJ1-5; possibly TRBD1 for D (6 bases). The CDR3 sequence is 14 residues long. Per the germline V gene, CDR1 is KGHSH and CDR2 is LQKENI. Deletions cut 3 bases from V and 4 bases from J, with 10 bases between. The CDR3 DNA sequence: TGTGCCAGCTCACCGACAGGTCGAAATCAGCCCCAGCATTTT. It specifies CASSPTGRNQPQHF.

This rearrangement joins TRBV13 to TRBJ2-3; 8 nucleotides agree with TRBD2. This CDR3 spans 18 amino acids. The V and J ends lost 2 bases and 0 bases, in that order; junction bases with no gene match: 10. Germline V gene sequence: CDR1 PRHDT, CDR2 FYEKMQ (reference sequence). The CDR3 DNA follows: TGTGCCAGCAGCTTAACTTCAACGGGAGGGTGGAGCACAGATACGCAGTATTTT. Protein sequence: CASSLTSTGGWSTDTQYF. Drawing the rest from reference TRBV13 and TRBJ2-3, the complete variable domain is AAGVIQSPRHLIKEKRETATLKCYPIPRHDTVYWYQQGPGQDPQFLISFYEKMQSDKGSIPDRFSAQQFSDYHSELNMSSLELGDSALYFCASSLTSTGGWSTDTQYFGPGTRLTVL.

The V call is TRBV5-1, the J call TRBJ1-5; D remains ambiguous. V lost 4 bases, J lost 2 bases, and 16 bases lay in between. The CDR3 is 16 amino acids. Germline assignment: CDR1 SGHRS and CDR2 YFSETQ. The CDR3 is CASSPTSQGGNQPQHF. DNA of the CDR3: TGCGCCAGCAGCCCAACCTCCCAAGGAGGCAATCAGCCCCAGCATTTT.

The rearrangement joins TRBV9 to TRBJ1-1; 8 bases are a match to TRBD1. The V gene end was trimmed by 3 bases and the J gene end by 3 bases; junction bases not matched to a gene: 7. This CDR3 has 15 residues. From germline, CDR1 is SGDLS and CDR2 YYNGEE. CDR3 residues: CASSGRTGSDTEAFF. The CDR3 DNA follows: TGTGCCAGCAGCGGACGGACAGGGTCGGACACTGAAGCTTTCTTT.

V is TRBV28 and J is TRBJ2-3; 12 bases fit TRBD1. CDR1 is MDHEN, CDR2 SYDVKM, per germline. CDR3 length: 16 residues. After removal of 3 bases from V and 5 bases from J, the junction contained 6 bases not matched to a gene. CDR3 bases: TGTGCCAGCAGTTTCTCCGGGACAGGGGGCGAAGATACGCAGTATTTT. Protein sequence: CASSFSGTGGEDTQYF. Based on the CDR3 plus reference TRBV28 and TRBJ2-3, the full variable domain is DVKVTQSSRYLVKRTGEKVFLECVQDMDHENMFWYRQDPGLGLRLIYFSYDVKMKEKGDIPEGYSVSREKKERFSLILESASTNQTSMYLCASSFSGTGGEDTQYFGPGTRLTVL.

The chain couples TRBV28 to TRBJ2-2; no firm D call. CDR3 size: 11 residues. V was pared by 7 bases and J by 9 bases, with 9 bases between. Germline values: CDR1 MDHEN, CDR2 SYDVKM. CDR3 residues: CASTTGRELFF. In DNA form, the CDR3 reads TGTGCCAGCACTACCGGCCGGGAGCTGTTTTTT.

The J gene is TRBJ1-1, the V gene TRBV10-1, with D unclear. CDR3 length: 13 residues. In germline, CDR1 is WNHNN, CDR2 SYGVQD (reference sequence). Trimming cost V 6 bases and J 1 base, with 9 bases left between them. The CDR3 DNA reads as TGCGCCAGCAGCCAGGTGAAGAACACTGAAGCTTTCTTT. Residues: CASSQVKNTEAFF.

This chain joins TRBV5-1 and TRBJ2-5, with 14 bases that match TRBD2. Germline values: CDR1 SGHRS, CDR2 YFSETQ. The J segment lost 0 bases and the V segment lost 4 bases, leaving 5 bases of the junction unmatched. CDR3 length equals 17 residues. The CDR3 loop is CASSGTSGGQYQETQYF. The CDR3 DNA follows: TGCGCCAGCAGCGGGACTAGCGGGGGCCAGTACCAAGAGACCCAGTACTTC.

In regard to this clone: Different DNA sequences within this sample yield the same CDR3. The V call is TRBV29-1, the J call TRBJ2-3; D may correspond to TRBD1 or TRBD2 (6 bases each). The germline V gene encodes CDR1 SQVTM and CDR2 ANQGSEA. This CDR3 comprises 13 residues. Between the trimmed V and J ends, which lost 6 bases and 2 bases, there was a span of 12 bases. CDR3 loop: CSVGGRATDTQYF. The CDR3, as DNA: TGCAGCGTCGGGGGCCGAGCCACAGATACGCAGTATTTT.

As concerns this clone: Other DNA sequences of this sample code for an identical CDR3. CDR3 protein: CASSYRGDGNQPQHF. In DNA, the CDR3 is TGTGCCAGCAGTTACCGAGGGGACGGCAATCAGCCCCAGCATTTT. V and J are TRBV6-5 and TRBJ1-5, with D tentatively TRBD1 (5 bases). This CDR3 has 15 amino acids. Trimming cost V 2 bases and J 2 bases, with 10 bases left between them. Germline-derived CDR1 and CDR2 are MNHEY and SVGAGI.

The chain couples TRBV4-1 to TRBJ2-1; D perhaps matches TRBD2 (6 bases). This CDR3 has 13 amino acids. V lost 1 base to trimming and J lost 10 bases, with 11 bases between them. Germline V gene lookup returns CDR1 MGHRA and CDR2 YSYEKL. The CDR3 reads CASSQGGRGEQFF. CDR3 sequence (DNA): TGCGCCAGCAGCCAAGGAGGTCGGGGGGAGCAGTTCTTC.

This chain joins TRBV7-9 and TRBJ1-2; D possibly corresponds to TRBD1 (5 bases). The length of the CDR3 is 15 residues. V was cut by 5 bases and J by 3 bases, with 16 bases left in between. Germline values: CDR1 SEHNR, CDR2 FQNEAQ (reference sequence). CDR3 sequence reads: CASSATKQAYYGYTF. CDR3 bases: TGTGCCAGCAGCGCCACAAAACAGGCGTACTATGGCTACACCTTC.

V usage is TRBV11-3 and J usage is TRBJ2-3, with 7 bases matching TRBD1. With 5 bases clipped from V and 6 bases from J, the junction kept 8 bases outside the gene matches. Germline loops: CDR1 SGHNT, CDR2 YENEEA. CDR3 length: 14 amino acids. The DNA for the CDR3 is TGTGCCAGCAGCCTACAGGGGACGGGGGATACGCAGTATTTT. It is translated as CASSLQGTGDTQYF. Combining the CDR3 with reference TRBV11-3 and TRBJ2-3 gives the whole variable domain EAGVVQSPRYKIIEKKQPVAFWCNPISGHNTLYWYLQNLGQGPELLIRYENEEAVDDSQLPKDRFSAERLKGVDSTLKIQPAELGDSAVYLCASSLQGTGDTQYFGPGTRLTVL.

The chain is built from TRBV18 and TRBJ1-5, with 8 bases aligning to TRBD1. With V trimmed by 3 bases and J by 4 bases, 8 bases remained unmatched. CDR1 and CDR2 (germline): KGHSH, LQKENI. The CDR3 covers 16 residues. The CDR3 protein is CASSPPGQAPNQPQHF. CDR3 DNA: TGTGCCAGCTCACCTCCGGGACAGGCCCCAAATCAGCCCCAGCATTTT.

The chain combines TRBV30 with TRBJ2-7; D remains ambiguous. The length of the CDR3 is 13 residues. The germline V gene has CDR1 GTSNPN and CDR2 SVGIG (reference sequence). Trimming stripped 0 bases from V and 5 bases from J, with 11 bases between. CDR3 DNA: TGTGCCTGGAGTGTAACGGACGGCAACGAGCAGTACTTC. This gives the protein CAWSVTDGNEQYF. The full variable domain, with the rest looked up from reference TRBV30 and TRBJ2-7, is SQTIHQWPATLVQPVGSPLSLECTVEGTSNPNLYWYRQAAGRGLQLLFYSVGIGQISSEVPQNLSASRPQDRQFILSSKKLLLSDSGFYLCAWSVTDGNEQYFGPGTRLTVT.

The chain links TRBV5-1 to TRBJ2-7; D call uncertain. Trimming cost V 5 bases and J 5 bases, with 14 bases left between them. Germline V gives CDR1 SGHRS, CDR2 YFSETQ. The CDR3 is 13 residues long. The CDR3 spells CASSTLGVNEQYF. The CDR3 nucleotides are TGCGCCAGCAGTACGTTGGGCGTCAACGAGCAGTACTTC. Complete variable domain (other parts from reference TRBV5-1 and TRBJ2-7): KAGVTQTPRYLIKTRGQQVTLSCSPISGHRSVSWYQQTPGQGLQFLFEYFSETQRNKGNFPGRFSGRQFSNSRSEMNVSTLELGDSALYLCASSTLGVNEQYFGPGTRLTVT.

V is TRBV18 and J is TRBJ2-5, with D possibly matching TRBD1 (6 bases). Germline-derived CDR1 and CDR2 are KGHSH and LQKENI. The CDR3 sequence is 14 residues long. V gave up 2 bases and J gave up 6 bases, with 13 bases separating them. CDR3 nucleotide sequence: TGTGCCAGCTCACCAGAACAGGGCGGCAAGACCCAGTACTTC. This sequence encodes CASSPEQGGKTQYF. Full variable domain (outside the CDR3, taken from reference TRBV18 and TRBJ2-5): NAGVMQNPRHLVRRRGQEARLRCSPMKGHSHVYWYRQLPEEGLKFMVYLQKENIIDESGMPKERFSAEFPKEGPSILRIQQVVRGDSAAYFCASSPEQGGKTQYFGPGTRLLVL.